The rows below give T cell receptor beta chains drawn from one sample of a study of cytomegalovirus exposure and HLA in healthy donors. Using immunoSEQ multiplex PCR, the repertoire was profiled, and TCRdb retains in-frame clones only, with some absent. The table shows around 200,000 clones, with about three quarters occurring only once. The sequenced sample consisted of PBMCs. The source of these receptors is a man between 35 and 55 years old in good health and CMV-seronegative. Both conserved end residues are part of each CDR3. Fields, in order: V gene, CDR3 length, D gene, J gene, clone size, CDR3 DNA, CDR3 protein. The D gene is left open where the match is weak. Where a row states a size, it is once, few, many or the class of an expanded clone; other rows omit it.

v_call: TRBV27; cdr3_length: 14; d_call: NA; j_call: TRBJ1-1; clone_size: once; cdr3_nt: TGTGCCAGCAGTCTACGACAGCTGAACACTGAAGCTTTCTTT; cdr3_aa: CASSLRQLNTEAFF
v_call: TRBV5-8; cdr3_length: 16; d_call: TRBD2; j_call: TRBJ2-1; clone_size: NA; cdr3_nt: TGTGCCAGCAGCTTTTTCGGGACCGGGGGGGCCAATGAGCAGTTCTTC; cdr3_aa: CASSFFGTGGANEQFF
v_call: TRBV27; cdr3_length: 19; d_call: NA; j_call: TRBJ1-1; clone_size: NA; cdr3_nt: TGTGCCAGCAGTTTATTGGATCCTAGGGGGGGGGCGAGGCTGCCTGAAGCTTTCTTT; cdr3_aa: CASSLLDPRGGARLPEAFF
v_call: TRBV9; cdr3_length: 13; d_call: TRBD1; j_call: TRBJ1-2; clone_size: NA; cdr3_nt: TGTGCCAGCGGGGACAGGGGGCCCAGTGGCTACACCTTC; cdr3_aa: CASGDRGPSGYTF
v_call: TRBV4-3; cdr3_length: 14; d_call: TRBD1; j_call: TRBJ2-2; clone_size: few; cdr3_nt: TGCGCCAGCAGCCAAGGACAGGGCGGCGGGGAGCTGTTTTTT; cdr3_aa: CASSQGQGGGELFF
v_call: TRBV30; cdr3_length: 14; d_call: TRBD1; j_call: TRBJ1-1; clone_size: NA; cdr3_nt: TGTGCCTGGACCCCTTACAGGGGAGGCACTGAAGCTTTCTTT; cdr3_aa: CAWTPYRGGTEAFF
v_call: TRBV9; cdr3_length: 13; d_call: NA; j_call: TRBJ2-1; clone_size: NA; cdr3_nt: TGTGCCAGCAGCGTAGCCGGTACCAATGAGCAGTTCTTC; cdr3_aa: CASSVAGTNEQFF
v_call: TRBV5-1; cdr3_length: 14; d_call: TRBD2; j_call: TRBJ2-7; clone_size: NA; cdr3_nt: TGCGCCAGCAGCTACGGGACTAGCGGGAACGAGCAGTACTTC; cdr3_aa: CASSYGTSGNEQYF
v_call: TRBV29-1; cdr3_length: 15; d_call: NA; j_call: TRBJ2-5; clone_size: once; cdr3_nt: TGCAGCGTTCGCCATGGACAGTTAATTCAAGAGACCCAGTACTTC; cdr3_aa: CSVRHGQLIQETQYF
v_call: TRBV4-3; cdr3_length: 18; d_call: TRBD2; j_call: TRBJ2-3; clone_size: NA; cdr3_nt: TGCGCCAGCAGCCCGCTCAGAATAGCGGGGGGACCCACAGATACGCAGTATTTT; cdr3_aa: CASSPLRIAGGPTDTQYF
v_call: TRBV10-3; cdr3_length: 14; d_call: NA; j_call: TRBJ2-7; clone_size: once; cdr3_nt: TGTGCCATCAGTGAGAGGGACTTGTTCTACGAGCAGTACTTC; cdr3_aa: CAISERDLFYEQYF
v_call: TRBV5-1; cdr3_length: 19; d_call: TRBD2; j_call: TRBJ2-2; clone_size: NA; cdr3_nt: TGCGCCAGCAGCTTCAGACTAGCGGGAGGGCTCGGGGGCACCGGGGAGCTGTTTTTT; cdr3_aa: CASSFRLAGGLGGTGELFF
v_call: TRBV7-9; cdr3_length: 18; d_call: TRBD1; j_call: TRBJ1-5; clone_size: NA; cdr3_nt: TGTGCCAGCAGCTTAGATGCGGGACAGGGGAGTCGGAATCAGCCCCAGCATTTT; cdr3_aa: CASSLDAGQGSRNQPQHF
v_call: TRBV27; cdr3_length: 16; d_call: TRBD1; j_call: TRBJ1-6; clone_size: NA; cdr3_nt: TGTGCCAGCAGGATGGACAGGAGCTCCTATAATTCACCCCTCCACTTT; cdr3_aa: CASRMDRSSYNSPLHF
v_call: TRBV7-8; cdr3_length: 14; d_call: NA; j_call: TRBJ1-5; clone_size: once; cdr3_nt: TGTGCCAGCAGCGGAGGACCGAGCAATCAGCCCCAGCATTTT; cdr3_aa: CASSGGPSNQPQHF
v_call: TRBV28; cdr3_length: 14; d_call: NA; j_call: TRBJ2-6; clone_size: NA; cdr3_nt: TGTGCCAGCAGTTCTCAGTATGGGGCCAACGTCCTGACTTTC; cdr3_aa: CASSSQYGANVLTF
v_call: TRBV5-4; cdr3_length: 14; d_call: NA; j_call: TRBJ1-2; clone_size: NA; cdr3_nt: TGTGCCAGCAGAGCTGACCTTGGCGGCTATGGCTACACCTTC; cdr3_aa: CASRADLGGYGYTF
v_call: TRBV7-8; cdr3_length: 19; d_call: NA; j_call: TRBJ2-1; clone_size: few; cdr3_nt: TGTGCCAGCAGTGAAAGCAGGGCCAGCGGGTTTGTTCCGGGGAATGAGCAGTTCTTC; cdr3_aa: CASSESRASGFVPGNEQFF
v_call: TRBV11-2; cdr3_length: 16; d_call: NA; j_call: TRBJ1-6; clone_size: once; cdr3_nt: TGTGCCAGCAGCTTGGAAGGCGGGGTGGGCGATTCACCCCTCCACTTT; cdr3_aa: CASSLEGGVGDSPLHF
v_call: TRBV7-2; cdr3_length: 12; d_call: NA; j_call: TRBJ1-1; clone_size: NA; cdr3_nt: TGTGCCAGCAGCTTAGCGGCCACTGAAGCTTTCTTT; cdr3_aa: CASSLAATEAFF
v_call: TRBV7-2; cdr3_length: 16; d_call: NA; j_call: TRBJ1-1; clone_size: NA; cdr3_nt: TGTGCCAGCAGCTCCCCTCGCGGAGCTCTCAGAACTGAAGCTTTCTTT; cdr3_aa: CASSSPRGALRTEAFF
v_call: TRBV11-3; cdr3_length: 13; d_call: NA; j_call: TRBJ1-1; clone_size: NA; cdr3_nt: TGTGCCGGCAGCCCTGACACGAACACTGAAGCTTTCTTT; cdr3_aa: CAGSPDTNTEAFF
v_call: TRBV29-1; cdr3_length: 14; d_call: TRBD1; j_call: TRBJ1-1; clone_size: NA; cdr3_nt: TGCAGCGGGGGACAGGGGTTTGGGAATAGGGAAGCTTTCTTT; cdr3_aa: CSGGQGFGNREAFF
v_call: TRBV27; cdr3_length: 13; d_call: NA; j_call: TRBJ2-5; clone_size: NA; cdr3_nt: TGTGCCAGCTCACGGAACAGACAAGAGACCCAGTACTTC; cdr3_aa: CASSRNRQETQYF
v_call: TRBV29-1; cdr3_length: 13; d_call: TRBD1; j_call: TRBJ2-7; clone_size: few; cdr3_nt: TGCAGCGGGGAACAGGGGGCGCGTTACGAGCAGTACTTC; cdr3_aa: CSGEQGARYEQYF
v_call: TRBV6-1; cdr3_length: 15; d_call: TRBD2; j_call: TRBJ2-7; clone_size: NA; cdr3_nt: TGTGCCAGCAGTGAAGACACTAGCGGGAGGGACGAGCAGTACTTC; cdr3_aa: CASSEDTSGRDEQYF
v_call: TRBV9; cdr3_length: 15; d_call: NA; j_call: TRBJ2-1; clone_size: once; cdr3_nt: TGTGCCAGCAGCGTAGTAGGTCGGGATAGATCTGAGCAGTTCTTC; cdr3_aa: CASSVVGRDRSEQFF
v_call: TRBV19; cdr3_length: 12; d_call: NA; j_call: TRBJ2-1; clone_size: NA; cdr3_nt: TGTGCCAGTAGCGATGGCGGGAATGAGCAGTTCTTC; cdr3_aa: CASSDGGNEQFF
v_call: TRBV14; cdr3_length: 15; d_call: NA; j_call: TRBJ1-1; clone_size: NA; cdr3_nt: TGTGCCAGCAGCCCAGACCTTGGGACTAAAAAGTGGGCTTTCTTT; cdr3_aa: CASSPDLGTKKWAFF
v_call: TRBV18; cdr3_length: 15; d_call: TRBD1; j_call: TRBJ1-5; clone_size: NA; cdr3_nt: TGTGCCAGCTCACCCCGGGACAGTGGGGACCAGCCCCAGCATTTT; cdr3_aa: CASSPRDSGDQPQHF
v_call: TRBV11-3; cdr3_length: 16; d_call: NA; j_call: TRBJ1-3; clone_size: NA; cdr3_nt: TGTGCCAGCAGCCCCGGAGGACGTAGCTCTGGAAACACCATATATTTT; cdr3_aa: CASSPGGRSSGNTIYF
v_call: TRBV6-5; cdr3_length: 13; d_call: TRBD2; j_call: TRBJ2-7; clone_size: NA; cdr3_nt: TGTGCCAGCAGTTTCCCGGGGGGGCCCGAGCAGTACTTC; cdr3_aa: CASSFPGGPEQYF
v_call: TRBV4-1; cdr3_length: 17; d_call: TRBD2; j_call: TRBJ2-1; clone_size: NA; cdr3_nt: TGCGCCAGCAGCCAAGATACTAGCGGGAGGGCTAGAGTCGAGCAGTTCTTC; cdr3_aa: CASSQDTSGRARVEQFF
v_call: TRBV10-3; cdr3_length: 15; d_call: TRBD1; j_call: TRBJ1-1; clone_size: NA; cdr3_nt: TGTGCCATCAGTAAATCGGACAGGGGTTCCACTGAAGCTTTCTTT; cdr3_aa: CAISKSDRGSTEAFF
v_call: TRBV7-6; cdr3_length: 12; d_call: NA; j_call: TRBJ2-2; clone_size: NA; cdr3_nt: TGTGCCAGCAGCCCCCAGGCCGGGGAGCTGTTTTTT; cdr3_aa: CASSPQAGELFF
v_call: TRBV29-1; cdr3_length: 15; d_call: NA; j_call: TRBJ1-2; clone_size: NA; cdr3_nt: TGCAGCGTTGATGACTCCTCGAGTCCTAACTATGGCTACACCTTC; cdr3_aa: CSVDDSSSPNYGYTF
v_call: TRBV7-6; cdr3_length: 16; d_call: TRBD2; j_call: TRBJ2-2; clone_size: NA; cdr3_nt: TGTGCCAGCACCTGGGGAGCGGGGGGGATCGCCGGGGAGCTGTTTTTT; cdr3_aa: CASTWGAGGIAGELFF
v_call: TRBV11-1; cdr3_length: 14; d_call: NA; j_call: TRBJ2-7; clone_size: NA; cdr3_nt: TGTGCCAGCAGACCCGGGAGGGGGCGAGGGGAGCAGTACTTC; cdr3_aa: CASRPGRGRGEQYF
v_call: TRBV7-9; cdr3_length: 10; d_call: NA; j_call: TRBJ1-2; clone_size: NA; cdr3_nt: TGTTCCAGCAGCTTAGAGCGGATCGCCTTC; cdr3_aa: CSSSLERIAF
v_call: TRBV27; cdr3_length: 14; d_call: NA; j_call: TRBJ2-7; clone_size: NA; cdr3_nt: TGTGCCAGCAGTTCCTGGACAGTCTCCTACGAGCAGTACTTC; cdr3_aa: CASSSWTVSYEQYF
v_call: TRBV6-1; cdr3_length: 12; d_call: NA; j_call: TRBJ2-2; clone_size: few; cdr3_nt: TGTGCCGCCAGGGGGAACACCGGGGAGCTGTTTTTT; cdr3_aa: CAARGNTGELFF
v_call: TRBV7-3; cdr3_length: 16; d_call: TRBD2; j_call: TRBJ2-5; clone_size: few; cdr3_nt: TGTGCCAGCAGCCTTGGACTAGCGGGAGCGGGGGAGACCCAGTACTTC; cdr3_aa: CASSLGLAGAGETQYF
v_call: TRBV29-1; cdr3_length: 11; d_call: TRBD1; j_call: TRBJ1-1; clone_size: NA; cdr3_nt: TGCAGCGTTGAGAGGGGGCGGAGAGCTTTCTTT; cdr3_aa: CSVERGRRAFF
v_call: TRBV4-2; cdr3_length: 15; d_call: NA; j_call: TRBJ1-5; clone_size: NA; cdr3_nt: TGTGCCAGCAGCCCCCAGAAATATAGCAATCAGCCCCAGCATTTT; cdr3_aa: CASSPQKYSNQPQHF
v_call: TRBV19; cdr3_length: 15; d_call: TRBD1; j_call: TRBJ2-5; clone_size: NA; cdr3_nt: TGTGCCAGTAGTATCTATGGGACAGTTCAAGAGACCCAGTACTTC; cdr3_aa: CASSIYGTVQETQYF
v_call: TRBV11-1; cdr3_length: 14; d_call: TRBD1; j_call: TRBJ2-7; clone_size: once; cdr3_nt: TGTGCCAGCAGCTTAGTCGGACAGGGCGGCGAGCAGTACTTC; cdr3_aa: CASSLVGQGGEQYF
v_call: TRBV20-1; cdr3_length: 11; d_call: NA; j_call: TRBJ2-7; clone_size: NA; cdr3_nt: TGCAGTGCGTTTACTAACTACGAGCAGTACTTC; cdr3_aa: CSAFTNYEQYF
v_call: TRBV9; cdr3_length: 15; d_call: TRBD2; j_call: TRBJ2-5; clone_size: NA; cdr3_nt: TGTGCCAGCAGCCCCCCCGGCGGGAGAGGGGAGACCCAGTACTTC; cdr3_aa: CASSPPGGRGETQYF
v_call: TRBV5-1; cdr3_length: 16; d_call: NA; j_call: TRBJ2-2; clone_size: NA; cdr3_nt: TGCGCCAGCAGCTTGGCAAGGGGCAGGGCGGACGGGGAGCTGTTTTTT; cdr3_aa: CASSLARGRADGELFF